This T cell receptor beta chain originates from a study of blood T cell repertoires in COVID-19 (TCRdb year 2020). Background for the entire study: Samples covering the acute and convalescent phases of COVID-19 were provided by collaborators in the United States, Italy and Spain. The material from the prospective study consisted of cDNA or gDNA derived from T cells, B-cell-depleted T cells, or PBMCs. Subjects who had been exposed to COVID-19, were actively infected with it, or had recovered from it provided the deeply sampled blood TCRbeta repertoires that made up the dataset. The repertoires were made available in a free public database intended to serve as a resource for research on the immune response to SARS-CoV-2. The samples were drawn from two sources: the first 160 participants of the ongoing ImmuneRACE study, and 1,000 to 1,500 subjects contributed by 6 global collaborators. Nearly every sample came with metadata listing a de-identified subject ID, COVID-19 status, age in years and sex. Where HLA class I and class II types were available, the types were taken from metadata supplied by the sample provider, not from assay-based typing.

In regard to this clone: Its antigen is unknown. It has no much larger one-base neighbor in the sample; base qualities were not kept.

In the prospective study, participants were about 18 to 89 years old, resided in 24 geographic areas of the United States, and were enrolled through a virtual design. To assign participants to cohorts, the prospective study relied on clinical history that participants themselves reported in a screening survey and a study questionnaire. In the prospective study, mobile phlebotomists collected whole blood, serum and a nasopharyngeal or oropharyngeal swab from each participant. Additional blood draws and questionnaires over an approximately two-month period could optionally be provided by prospective study participants. Before DNA extraction, blood samples from the prospective study were shipped at room temperature or frozen. Broad study findings and their caveats: The amount of clinical and demographic metadata varied by source and participant and was provided uncurated.

TCRbeta CDR3 regions were amplified from genomic DNA by means of the immunoSEQ Assay, a bias-controlled multiplex PCR. In the authors' own workflow: The number of nucleated cells in each sample was estimated from the amplification of reference gene primers within the assay. To quantify the absolute abundance of each unique TCRbeta CDR3 rearrangement, sequence reads were collapsed and filtered. For each sample, productive Simpson clonality was calculated by taking the square root of Simpson's diversity index across productive rearrangements. What TCRdb holds here is the immuneACCESS table cut down to in-frame rearrangements. Part of the clones is not present; checked against another copy, under half of the missing clones reflect an unresolved V gene, and the others are unexplained. V, J and clone size were drawn from that table, and D and trimming were deduced from the DNA. This sample is represented by over 200,000 clones; nearly 90% of them were singletons. Together, the top ten hold almost 4% of the sample.

Per the germline V gene, LGHNA is the CDR1 and YSLEER is the CDR2. V loses 0 bases at its end and J loses 7 bases; junction bases beyond the gene matches: 4. From its cysteine to its phenylalanine, the CDR3 spans 17 amino acids. Just CDR3 DNA is preserved here, 51 bases in frame from base 1. The sequence was obtained from a woman in her 30s with acute COVID-19. The chain couples TRBV4-3 to TRBJ2-1, with 15 bases aligning to TRBD2. Sequencing was performed on PBMCs or T cells enriched from blood (not recorded which). The CDR3 corresponds to CASSQDGLAGGLNEQFF. The sequenced DNA: TGCGCCAGCAGCCAAGACGGACTAGCGGGGGGGCTTAATGAGCAGTTCTTC.